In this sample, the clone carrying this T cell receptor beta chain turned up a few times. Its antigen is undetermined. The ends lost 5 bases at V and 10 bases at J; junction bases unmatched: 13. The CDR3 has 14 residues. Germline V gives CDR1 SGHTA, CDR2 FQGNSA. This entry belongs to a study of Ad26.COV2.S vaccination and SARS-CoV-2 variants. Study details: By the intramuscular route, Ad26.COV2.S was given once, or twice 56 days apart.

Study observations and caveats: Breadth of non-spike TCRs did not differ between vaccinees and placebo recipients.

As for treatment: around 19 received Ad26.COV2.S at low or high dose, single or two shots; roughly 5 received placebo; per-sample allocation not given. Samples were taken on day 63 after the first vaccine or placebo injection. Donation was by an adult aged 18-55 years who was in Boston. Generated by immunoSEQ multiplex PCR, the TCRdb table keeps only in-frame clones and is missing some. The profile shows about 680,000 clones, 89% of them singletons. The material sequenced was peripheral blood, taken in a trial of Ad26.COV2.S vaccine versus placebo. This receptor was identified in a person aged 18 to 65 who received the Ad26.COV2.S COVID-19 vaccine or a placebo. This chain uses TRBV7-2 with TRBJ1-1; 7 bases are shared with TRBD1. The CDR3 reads CASSPAGQVRRAFF. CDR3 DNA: TGTGCCAGCAGCCCGGCCGGACAGGTCCGGAGAGCTTTCTTT.